Included here is one T cell receptor (beta chain) sequence, with context. The source of the sample is a study of blood T cells in healthy people across ages. Every donor gave 7.5 to 10 milliliters of peripheral blood. A second PCR of 7 to 11 cycles used a sample-barcoded 5' primer and a J-beta primer mix. TCRdb called the 5' RACE reads again in MiXCR, with one record for every CDR3 protein. The table has roughly 800,000 distinct CDR3 sequences, just under 25% seen once; the top ten hold under 4.5%. In germline, CDR1 is MDHEN, CDR2 SYDVKM. Trimming took off 2 bases at V and 9 bases at J, with 13 bases between the two ends. The CDR3 covers 13 residues. Separately, the same data were catalogued under a study of T cells of mothers and their children.

The sequence was collected from a boy between 10 and 17 years old in good health. The chain combines TRBV28 with TRBJ2-5, with D unresolved. Sequenced: blood. In nucleotides, the CDR3 is TGTGCCAGCAGTTTAACGGCGGCGTCGGCCCAGTACTTC. Protein product: CASSLTAASAQYF.